This passage covers 4 T cell receptor beta chains from one sample sequenced in a study of memory CD4+ T cells and cytomegalovirus serostatus. The protocol was immunoSEQ multiplex PCR, while the TCRdb copy is restricted to in-frame clones and leaves out a portion. The table lists 50,000 or so clones, roughly 80% of them singletons. Single viable CD3+CD4+CD8-CD45RO+ cells were sorted as the memory CD4+ T cells. The sequenced material came from memory CD4+ T cells from blood. These TCRs come from an adult in good health and CMV-seronegative.

The chain links TRBV11-2 to TRBJ2-5; TRBD2 agrees at 10 bases. The CDR3 runs 16 residues. Germline trimming cut 3 bases from V and 1 base from J; bases unmatched to any gene: 5. The V gene's germline CDR1 is SGHAT and CDR2 FQNNGV. DNA of the CDR3: TGTGCCAGCAGCTTCGCTAGCGGGGGACGCCAAGAGACCCAGTACTTC. Its protein is CASSFASGGRQETQYF.

This clone is a singleton in its sample. The chain joins TRBV2 to TRBJ2-1; a possible D gene is TRBD1 (6 bases). CDR1 is SNHLY and CDR2 is FYNNEI in the germline V gene. V lost 5 bases, J lost 3 bases, and 14 bases lay in between. This CDR3 has 15 amino acids. The CDR3 DNA follows: TGTGCCAGCAGTCAATCAGGGGCGGGCTACAATGAGCAGTTCTTC. Residues: CASSQSGAGYNEQFF.

The rearrangement links TRBV10-3 to TRBJ2-3, with TRBD2 identical over 10 bases. Germline lookup yields CDR1 ENHRY and CDR2 SYGVKD. The CDR3 has 15 residues. Unmatched junction bases numbered 5, after V lost 5 bases and J lost 3 bases. CDR3: CAISSPGLATDTQYF. CDR3 sequence (DNA): TGTGCCATCAGTTCCCCGGGACTAGCGACAGATACGCAGTATTTT.

The chain links TRBV19 to TRBJ2-2; perhaps D is TRBD1 or TRBD2 (5 bases each). Per germline, CDR1 LNHDA and CDR2 SQIVND (reference sequence). Trimming shortened V by 11 bases and J by 12 bases, and 16 bases separated the two germline ends. This CDR3 comprises 11 residues. This CDR3 reads CAVSWDLKLFF. The CDR3 coding sequence is TGTGCCGTTTCTTGGGACCTGAAGCTGTTTTTT.